This TCR beta chain was sequenced for a study of shared clonotypes between healthy human individuals. Study findings and constraints: The researchers took only blood, and tissue repertoires probably look different. A handful of donors showed sharing of approximately 4.7% of naive CD4 clonotypes.

As defined, naive CD8 cells were CD45RO-negative and positively selected for CCR7, with terminally differentiated effector memory CD45RA+ cells excluded. Caucasian adults living in Nashville, Tennessee, provided all samples. CDR1 is MNHEY, CDR2 SMNVEV, per germline (reference sequence). The CDR3 covers 14 residues. Between the trimmed V and J ends, which lost 2 bases and 3 bases, there was a span of 10 bases. Sorted-subset replicate PCRs used 200 ng of genomic DNA. This amount corresponded to approximately 30,000 T cell genomes. Sequenced by immunoSEQ multiplex PCR; TCRdb stores in-frame clones only, minus some. The table shows around 2,000,000 clones, with about 95% occurring only once. A note on this clone: What it binds is not known.

The chain combines TRBV27 with TRBJ2-5; perhaps TRBD2 as D (6 bases). The source is a man in his late teens or twenties in good health. The sequenced sample was naive CD8+ T cells sorted from blood. CDR3 loop: CASSLRWGEETQYF. CDR3 bases: TGTGCCAGCAGTTTAAGGTGGGGGGAAGAGACCCAGTACTTC.